The 24 T cell receptor beta chains presented below share a single source sample, sequenced in a study of response to subunit inactivated influenza vaccine. TCRdb reprocessed the RT-PCR reads with MiXCR, giving one entry per CDR3 protein. Of more than 450,000 distinct CDR3 sequences in the sample, about 10% were seen once. These same records also appear under a second study, on T cells expressing NK-cell markers. That study reports: 5'RACE template switching with UMIs produced the TCR beta cDNA.

The specimen was PBMCs from blood, collected on the day of vaccination. All receptors derive from a man over 45 who received an inactivated influenza vaccine.

This clonotype was counted only a few times. The junction and the germline gene differ at one end; a read error may be behind it. The chain joins TRBV3-1 to TRBJ2-7; TRBD1 agrees at 9 bases. The CDR3 is 13 amino acids. Germline loops: CDR1 LGHDT, CDR2 YNNKEL (reference sequence). The CDR3 protein is CASSQTSWDRAVF. CDR3 sequence (DNA): TGTGCCAGCAGCCAGACGTCCTGGGACAGGGCTGTATTC.

The rearrangement uses TRBV19 and TRBJ1-2; 7 nucleotides align to TRBD1. The CDR3 totals 19 residues. Losses at the gene ends were 4 bases for V and 3 bases for J; bases not matched to a gene: 20. CDR1 is LNHDA, CDR2 SQIVND, per germline (reference sequence). CDR3 DNA sequence: TGTGCCAGTAGTAATTGGGCTGTGAAGAGACAGGGAAGTGACTATGGCTACACCTTC. Residues: CASSNWAVKRQGSDYGYTF. The whole variable domain, filled in from reference TRBV19 and TRBJ1-2, reads DGGITQSPKYLFRKEGQNVTLSCEQNLNHDAMYWYRQDPGQGLRLIYYSQIVNDFQKGDIAEGYSVSREKKESFPLTVTSAQKNPTAFYLCASSNWAVKRQGSDYGYTFGSGTRLTVV.

In its sample, this clonotype was seen a few times. The genes are TRBV5-5 and TRBJ2-7; 8 nucleotides agree with TRBD1. From germline, CDR1 is SGHKS and CDR2 YYEKEE (reference sequence). This CDR3 contains 14 residues. Losses at the gene ends were 2 bases for V and 6 bases for J; bases not matched to a gene: 7. For the CDR3, the DNA is TGTGCCAGCAGCTTCGGTGGACAGGGCGGCGAGCAGTACTTC. It is translated as CASSFGGQGGEQYF. Drawing the rest from reference TRBV5-5 and TRBJ2-7, the complete variable domain is DAGVTQSPTHLIKTRGQQVTLRCSPISGHKSVSWYQQVLGQGPQFIFQYYEKEERGRGNFPDRFSARQFPNYSSELNVNALLLGDSALYLCASSFGGQGGEQYFGPGTRLTVT.

The rearrangement links TRBV11-2 to TRBJ2-3; 13 bases fit TRBD2. Germline V lookup: CDR1 SGHAT, CDR2 FQNNGV. This CDR3 is built from 19 residues. The J segment lost 2 bases and the V segment lost 1 base, leaving 9 bases of the junction unmatched. The CDR3 sequence: CASSLGWATSGGLTDTQYF. The CDR3 bases are TGTGCCAGCAGCTTAGGGTGGGCGACTAGCGGGGGGCTCACAGATACGCAGTATTTT.

Only a few counts were recorded for this clonotype. The gene calls are TRBV2 and TRBJ1-4, with unresolved D. Germline loops: CDR1 SNHLY, CDR2 FYNNEI. The V gene lost 6 bases and the J gene lost 4 bases, with 12 bases spanning the gap. CDR3 size: 14 residues. The CDR3 reads CASRFDGNNEKLFF. The DNA of the CDR3 is TGTGCCAGCAGATTCGACGGAAATAATGAAAAACTGTTTTTT. Looking up the rest from reference TRBV2 and TRBJ1-4 gives the full variable domain: EPEVTQTPSHQVTQMGQEVILRCVPISNHLYFYWYRQILGQKVEFLVSFYNNEISEKSEIFDDQFSVERPDGSNFTLKIRSTKLEDSAMYFCASRFDGNNEKLFFGSGTQLSVL.

The chain has TRBV30 and TRBJ2-1, with 13 bases lining up with TRBD2. The junction had 18 bases not matched to a gene; V was cut back by 2 bases and J by 8 bases. Germline V lookup: CDR1 GTSNPN, CDR2 SVGIG (reference sequence). CDR3 length equals 19 residues. In nucleotides, the CDR3 is TGTGCCTGGAGTCTAAATCTGCTACTAGCGGGGGGGAGAGGGGATGAGCAGTTCTTC. It specifies CAWSLNLLLAGGRGDEQFF.

The genes are TRBV7-8 and TRBJ2-5; 14 bases agree with TRBD2. The trim removed 6 bases at V and 2 bases at J, leaving 8 bases unmatched. CDR3 length: 17 residues. CDR1 and CDR2 from the germline V gene are SGHVS and FQNEAQ. The DNA of the CDR3 is TGTGCCAGCAGGGATTGGACTAGCGGGAGGCTTCAAGAGACCCAGTACTTC. It codes for CASRDWTSGRLQETQYF.

The chain combines TRBV9 with TRBJ2-2; possibly TRBD1 for D (6 bases). The CDR3 length is 15 residues. V lost 4 bases, J lost 0 bases, and 10 bases lay in between. The germline V gene encodes CDR1 SGDLS and CDR2 YYNGEE. CDR3 sequence reads: CASSKRTANTGELFF. The CDR3 DNA sequence: TGTGCCAGCAGCAAGAGGACAGCGAACACCGGGGAGCTGTTTTTT.

This clonotype was observed a few times. The V call is TRBV29-1, the J call TRBJ2-1; no clear D gene. The CDR3 length is 14 residues. With 5 bases removed from V and 1 base from J, the gap between germline ends came to 12 bases. Germline V CDR1 and CDR2: SQVTM, ANQGSEA. The CDR3 nucleotides read TGCAGCGTTTCCCCGGCGGCTTCCTACAATGAGCAGTTCTTC. As protein: CSVSPAASYNEQFF.

The rearrangement joins TRBV20-1 to TRBJ2-6, with 7 bases matching TRBD1. The V gene end was trimmed by 5 bases and the J gene end by 2 bases; junction bases not matched to a gene: 12. The CDR3 runs 17 residues. In germline, CDR1 is DFQATT, CDR2 SNEGSKA (reference sequence). The CDR3 DNA follows: TGCAGTGCTCTGCTGACAGGGCCAGGTGCTGGGGCCAACGTCCTGACTTTC. It specifies CSALLTGPGAGANVLTF.

This clonotype was observed a handful of times. The chain combines TRBV7-8 with TRBJ2-3; 9 bases align to TRBD1. This CDR3 comprises 15 residues. The J segment lost 4 bases and the V segment lost 2 bases, leaving 4 bases of the junction unmatched. CDR1 SGHVS and CDR2 FQNEAQ come from the germline V gene. The CDR3 DNA is TGTGCCAGCAGCTTAATGGGGACAGGGTCAGATACGCAGTATTTT. Translating gives CASSLMGTGSDTQYF.

CDR3 sequence: CASSKNGLSDEQYF. CDR3 coding DNA: TGTGCCAGCAGTAAAAACGGTCTTTCGGACGAGCAGTACTTC. The J gene is TRBJ2-7, the V gene TRBV12-3 or TRBV12-4; D is ambiguous. This CDR3 is 14 amino acids long. V dropped 5 bases and J dropped 5 bases, with 16 bases sitting between them.

This clonotype was observed a handful of times. The chain joins TRBV29-1 to TRBJ1-2; 7 bases map to TRBD1. Germline CDR1 SQVTM, CDR2 ANQGSEA. The length of the CDR3 is 12 residues. J lost 4 bases, V lost 6 bases, and 5 bases had no gene match. CDR3 region: CSVADRFYGYTF. The DNA of the CDR3 is TGCAGCGTAGCGGACAGGTTCTATGGCTACACCTTC.

The rearrangement uses TRBV7-8 and TRBJ2-1; the match to TRBD1 covers 7 bases. Trimming removed 3 bases from V and 1 base from J; junction bases left unmatched: 6. CDR3 size: 16 residues. Looked up from germline, CDR1 is SGHVS and CDR2 is FQNEAQ. As DNA, the CDR3 is TGTGCCAGCAGCTTGGTGACAGGGCGTTCCTACAATGAGCAGTTCTTC. Translation gives CASSLVTGRSYNEQFF.

Only a few counts were recorded for this clonotype. In DNA form, the CDR3 reads TGTGCCAGCAGCCCCCCCCTTGGGGCCAACGTCCTGACTTTC. Protein product: CASSPPLGANVLTF. The chain carries TRBV6-2 or TRBV6-3 and TRBJ2-6; unclear D gene. The CDR3 length is 14 residues. In germline, CDR1 is MNHEY, CDR2 SVGEGT. Trimming stripped 6 bases from V and 3 bases from J, with 9 bases between.

The CDR3 reads CASREGGHHNEQFF. Written as DNA, the CDR3 is TGTGCCAGTCGAGAGGGGGGGCATCACAATGAGCAGTTCTTC. The chain employs TRBV6-1 and TRBJ2-1, with D perhaps matching TRBD2 (7 bases). The CDR3 is made up of 14 amino acids. CDR1 and CDR2 (germline): MNHNS, SASEGT. The V end lost 9 bases, the J end lost 5 bases, and 17 bases lay between the germline ends.

There are a few counts of this clonotype. The chain is built from TRBV6-2 or TRBV6-3 and TRBJ2-2; the D is unclear. The CDR3 is 18 residues long. The V and J ends lost 8 bases and 4 bases respectively, with 26 bases between them. CDR1 and CDR2 (germline): MNHEY, SVGEGT. CDR3 residues: CASVDKWVSGRRTGELFF. The CDR3 DNA sequence: TGTGCCAGCGTGGATAAGTGGGTTTCCGGGCGTCGCACCGGGGAGCTGTTTTTT.

J is TRBJ1-5 and V is TRBV7-8; 10 bases line up with TRBD1. Germline values: CDR1 SGHVS, CDR2 FQNEAQ. This CDR3 is built from 17 residues. Germline trimming cut 3 bases from V and 1 base from J; bases unmatched to any gene: 6. The CDR3 here is CASSLTGGGGSNQPQHF. CDR3 DNA: TGTGCCAGCAGCTTGACAGGGGGCGGTGGGAGCAATCAGCCCCAGCATTTT.

The V gene is TRBV7-2, the J gene TRBJ2-3; D unresolved. CDR3 length: 15 residues. Germline-derived CDR1 and CDR2 are SGHTA and FQGNSA. V lost 2 bases and J lost 2, with 11 bases in between. CDR3 amino acids: CASSLYSKDTDTQYF. The CDR3 nucleotides are TGTGCCAGCAGCTTATACAGTAAAGACACAGATACGCAGTATTTT.

This clonotype turned up a few times. The genes are TRBV7-6 and TRBJ2-5; 7 positions match TRBD1. Germline V CDR1 and CDR2: SGHVS, FNYEAQ. Unmatched junction bases numbered 8, after V lost 5 bases and J lost 2 bases. CDR3 length: 15 amino acids. The DNA for the CDR3 is TGTGCCAGCAGCGCACCGACAGGGAAACAAGAGACCCAGTACTTC. Its protein product is CASSAPTGKQETQYF.

The rearrangement uses TRBV5-6 and TRBJ1-3; D unresolved. V lost 4 bases, J lost 0 bases, and 8 bases lay in between. This CDR3 contains 14 residues. Germline V gives CDR1 SGHDT, CDR2 YYEEEE. The CDR3 DNA reads TGTGCCAGCAGCCCTACGTACTCTGGAAACACCATATATTTT. Translating it yields CASSPTYSGNTIYF.

This clonotype turned up a few times. An end of the junction does not agree with germline; a read error may underlie this. The chain has TRBV7-9 and TRBJ2-5; 8 nucleotides agree with TRBD2. This CDR3 is built from 17 residues. Germline assignment: CDR1 SEHNR and CDR2 FQNEAQ (reference sequence). CDR3 bases: TGTGCCAGCAGCTTACAAAAACGCGGGGGGTACCAAGAGACCCATTACTTC. Amino acids: CASSLQKRGGYQETHYF.

The chain is built from TRBV18 and TRBJ1-1, with D possibly being TRBD1 (5 bases). Trimming stripped 2 bases from V and 11 bases from J, with 21 bases between. Germline-derived CDR1 and CDR2 are KGHSH and LQKENI. The CDR3 is made up of 15 amino acids. CDR3 nucleotides: TGTGCCAGCTCACCATCATTACGGACGGGGGATCAGGCTTTCTTT. As protein: CASSPSLRTGDQAFF.

The V call is TRBV28, the J call TRBJ2-1, with 8 bases aligning to TRBD1. Germline V gene lookup returns CDR1 MDHEN and CDR2 SYDVKM. J lost 7 bases, V lost 6 bases, and 14 bases had no gene match. CDR3 length equals 16 residues. The DNA for the CDR3 is TGTGCCAGCAGAACAGCCGACAGGGGCGCTACAAATGAGCAGTTCTTC. This sequence encodes CASRTADRGATNEQFF.